This T cell receptor (beta chain) was documented in a study of T cell responses to AZD1222 COVID-19 vaccine. Study findings and constraints: Spike-wide coverage was observed for vaccine-associated CD4 TCRs, with dominant responses at 160-218 and 743-854. Just 5 to 7 people given AZD1222 tested seropositive at baseline.

Notes on this clone: Its antigen is not identified.

The germline V gene encodes CDR1 LGHDT and CDR2 YNNKEL (reference sequence). The CDR3 consists of 12 residues. Trimming took 3 bases from V and 8 from J, leaving 10 bases between them. Generated by immunoSEQ multiplex PCR, the TCRdb table keeps only in-frame clones and is missing some. The data hold some 200,000 clones, with about 94% observed a single time. The sample here was peripheral blood, taken 28 days after the second AZD1222 dose. This TCR came from an adult who received the AZD1222 COVID-19 vaccine. This chain connects TRBV3-1 (or the pseudogene TRBV3-2) to TRBJ1-2; D is undetermined. The CDR3 DNA follows: TGTGCCAGCAGCCACGGTGCAGGAGGCTACACCTTC. This translates into CASSHGAGGYTF.